The 14 T cell receptor beta chains presented below share a single source sample, sequenced in a study of T cell responses to AZD1222 COVID-19 vaccine. Assay: immunoSEQ multiplex PCR; the TCRdb copy retains only in-frame clones and omits some. The table records about 100,000 clones, 88% of them present only once. Sequences were derived from peripheral blood, sampled on day 0 of AZD1222 vaccination. The receptors come from an adult in good health.

The chain couples TRBV11-2 to TRBJ1-5; tentatively, D is TRBD1 (6 bases). The germline V gene has CDR1 SGHAT and CDR2 FQNNGV. CDR3 length: 15 amino acids. V lost 0 bases to trimming and J lost 4 bases, with 10 bases between them. As DNA, the CDR3 is TGTGCCAGCAGCTTAGATGGGGGCCGAAATCAGCCCCAGCATTTT. Its protein product is CASSLDGGRNQPQHF.

The rearrangement joins TRBV28 to TRBJ2-3, with no clear D. V lost 3 bases to trimming and J lost 2 bases, with 6 bases between them. This CDR3 has 13 amino acids. Germline CDR1 and CDR2: MDHEN and SYDVKM. The chain's CDR3 is CASSLPATDTQYF. The CDR3 coding sequence is TGTGCCAGCAGTTTGCCGGCCACAGATACGCAGTATTTT.

Points on this clone: As the CDR3 is not closed by the conserved phenylalanine or tryptophan, this likely results from a read error. The DNA is omitted, as the CDR3 cannot be located on it reliably, and the CDR3 follows TCRdb's listing. The J gene is TRBJ1-1, the V gene TRBV9. Termini included, the CDR3 measures 9 amino acids. Germline-derived CDR1 and CDR2 are SGDLS and YYNGEE. The CDR3 reads CASSGRKRV.

The chain couples TRBV4-3 to TRBJ2-3, with 7 bases matching TRBD1. This CDR3 spans 17 amino acids. CDR1 is LGHNA, CDR2 YSLEER, per germline. With 6 bases clipped from V and 3 bases from J, the junction kept 15 bases outside the gene matches. The CDR3 nucleotides read TGCGCCAGCAGTCCAGGGGGTGCCCCGGGGCGGACAGATACGCAGTATTTT. This codes for CASSPGGAPGRTDTQYF.

The chain is built from TRBV29-1 and TRBJ2-3; D is perhaps TRBD1 or TRBD2 (5 bases each). Per the germline V gene, CDR1 is SQVTM and CDR2 is ANQGSEA. The germline V and J ends were trimmed by 7 bases and 2 bases, with 16 bases remaining between them. The CDR3 runs 14 residues. CDR3 protein: CSAIPGPLTDTQYF. Written as DNA, the CDR3 is TGCAGCGCAATACCGGGACCTCTCACAGATACGCAGTATTTT.

CDR3 residues: CAIRMGLAGINEQFF. The CDR3 nucleotides are TGTGCCATCAGGATGGGACTAGCGGGAATCAATGAGCAGTTCTTC. The rearrangement uses TRBV10-3 and TRBJ2-1; 13 bases align to TRBD2. Looked up from germline, CDR1 is ENHRY and CDR2 is SYGVKD. Unmatched junction bases numbered 5, after V lost 6 bases and J lost 6 bases. The CDR3 sequence is 15 residues long.

This chain joins TRBV4-2 and TRBJ2-5; 10 bases map to TRBD2. CDR3 length: 22 residues. Germline loops: CDR1 LGHNA, CDR2 YNFKEQ. V trimming: 0 bases; J trimming: 4 bases; junction bases outside the gene matches: 23. The CDR3 region has the DNA TGTGCCAGCAGCCAAGATACCGCCTTCTATAATCAAGCGGGAGGGCCAGGAGAGACCCAGTACTTC. Translation: CASSQDTAFYNQAGGPGETQYF.

The chain links TRBV15 to TRBJ2-5; tentatively, D is TRBD2 (5 bases). The germline V and J ends were trimmed by 1 base and 5 bases, with 8 bases remaining between them. Germline CDR1 and CDR2: LNHNV and YYDKDF (reference sequence). The CDR3 is made up of 13 amino acids. The CDR3 bases are TGTGCCACCAGCAGAGTAACTAGGGAGACCCAGTACTTC. This gives the protein CATSRVTRETQYF.

With respect to this clone: Other DNA sequences from this sample encode an identical CDR3 as well. The rearrangement links TRBV9 to TRBJ1-6; unclear D gene. V was trimmed by 3 bases and J by 7 bases, leaving 8 bases between them. The germline V gene has CDR1 SGDLS and CDR2 YYNGEE. This CDR3 is built from 13 residues. CDR3 nucleotides: TGTGCCAGCAGCGCGGGTTCCAATTCACCCCTCCACTTT. Amino acid sequence: CASSAGSNSPLHF.

The DNA for the CDR3 is TGTGCCAGCAGCTTAGAAGGGACTAGCGTTGGGGAGCAGTTCTTC. It yields the protein CASSLEGTSVGEQFF. This chain links TRBV11-2 with TRBJ2-1, with TRBD2 identical over 10 bases. The CDR3 is made up of 15 amino acids. Germline CDR1 is SGHAT and CDR2 is FQNNGV. The junction had 6 bases not matched to a gene; V was cut back by 0 bases and J by 10 bases. Based on the CDR3 plus reference TRBV11-2 and TRBJ2-1, the full variable domain is EAGVAQSPRYKIIEKRQSVAFWCNPISGHATLYWYQQILGQGPKLLIQFQNNGVVDDSQLPKDRFSAERLKGVDSTLKIQPAKLEDSAVYLCASSLEGTSVGEQFFGPGTRLTVL.

This clone was recorded once. A read error may produce the germline difference seen at one junction end. The rearrangement uses TRBV6-1 and TRBJ1-5; TRBD1 aligns across 7 bases. Germline V CDR1 and CDR2: MNHNS, SASEGT. The CDR3 length is 13 residues. CDR3 sequence reads: CASREGGLQPQHF. In DNA, the CDR3 is TGTGCCAGCAGAGAAGGGGGCTTACAGCCCCAGCATTTT.

This chain links TRBV29-1 with TRBJ2-7; D is undetermined. CDR1 SQVTM and CDR2 ANQGSEA come from the germline V gene. With 5 bases removed from V and 0 bases from J, the gap between germline ends came to 11 bases. The CDR3 extends over 13 amino acids. CDR3 sequence: CSVISDSSYEQYF. The CDR3 nucleotides are TGCAGCGTTATTAGTGACTCCTCCTACGAGCAGTACTTC.

V gene TRBV5-1 combines with J gene TRBJ1-6; 7 positions match TRBD1. The V gene's germline CDR1 is SGHRS and CDR2 YFSETQ. Trimming took 7 bases from V and 0 from J; bases not matched to a gene: 13. This CDR3 contains 18 residues. CDR3 DNA: TGCGCCAGCGGCAAAAAGGGGGCCCCGAGCTCCTATAATTCACCCCTCCACTTT. Its protein is CASGKKGAPSSYNSPLHF.

The chain uses TRBV4-1 and TRBJ1-4; D gene unclear. The CDR3 is 15 residues long. Germline CDR1 and CDR2: MGHRA and YSYEKL. Trimming shortened V by 4 bases and J by 5 bases, and 14 bases separated the two germline ends. The chain's CDR3 is CASSRDGLSNEKLFF. Here the CDR3 DNA reads TGCGCCAGCAGCCGAGACGGCCTATCAAATGAAAAACTGTTTTTT.